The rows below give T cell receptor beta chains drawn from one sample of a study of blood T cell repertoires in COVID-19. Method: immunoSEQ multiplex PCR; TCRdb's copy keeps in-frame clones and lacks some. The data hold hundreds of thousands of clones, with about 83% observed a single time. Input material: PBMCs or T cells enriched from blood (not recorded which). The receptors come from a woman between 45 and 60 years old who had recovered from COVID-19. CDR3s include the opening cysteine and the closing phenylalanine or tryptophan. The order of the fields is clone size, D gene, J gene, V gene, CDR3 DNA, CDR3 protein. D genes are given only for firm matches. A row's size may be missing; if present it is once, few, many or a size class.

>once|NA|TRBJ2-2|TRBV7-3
TGTGCAACGCGAGCTTGGGGGCCAACCGGGGAGCTGTTTTTT
CATRAWGPTGELFF
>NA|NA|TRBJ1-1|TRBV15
TGTGCCACCACGAGGGAGCTGAACACTGAAGCTTTCTTT
CATTRELNTEAFF
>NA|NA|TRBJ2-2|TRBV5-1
TGCGCCAGCAGCTTAAACTTAGCGAGGAACACCGGGGAGCTGTTTTTT
CASSLNLARNTGELFF
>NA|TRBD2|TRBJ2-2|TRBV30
TGTGCCTGGAGCAGGCTAGCGGGGGGTATCAACACCGGGGAGCTGTTTTTT
CAWSRLAGGINTGELFF
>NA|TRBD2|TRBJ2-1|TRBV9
TGTGCCAGTGCGGCTAGCGGGGAGTACAATGAGCAGTTCTTC
CASAASGEYNEQFF
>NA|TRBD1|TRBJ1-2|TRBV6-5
TGTGCCAGTTGCAGGACAGGGGACTATGGCTACACCTTC
CASCRTGDYGYTF
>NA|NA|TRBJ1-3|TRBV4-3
TGCGCCAGCAGCCAAGATAATGCGGGCACCGTAGAAACCATATATTTT
CASSQDNAGTVETIYF
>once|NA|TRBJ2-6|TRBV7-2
TGTGCCAGCACCCCTCGGCGGGCTGGGGCCAACGTCCTGACTTTC
CASTPRRAGANVLTF
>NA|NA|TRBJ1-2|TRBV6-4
TGTGCCAGCAGTAAGGACAGAGAGAACTATGGCTACACCTTC
CASSKDRENYGYTF
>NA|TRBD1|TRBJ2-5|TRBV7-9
TGTGCCAGCAGACATAAGGGGGCCGTGGAGACCCAGTACTTC
CASRHKGAVETQYF
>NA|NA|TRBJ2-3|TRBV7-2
TGTGCCAGCAGCTCACCCGGGACTACAGATACGCAGTATTTT
CASSSPGTTDTQYF
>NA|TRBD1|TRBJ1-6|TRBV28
TGTGCCAGTCGGCCGACAGGGAGAGAATCACCCCTCCACTTT
CASRPTGRESPLHF
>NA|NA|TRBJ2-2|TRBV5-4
TGTGCCAGCAAAGCTCACCCCGGGGCCGGGGAGCTGTTTTTT
CASKAHPGAGELFF
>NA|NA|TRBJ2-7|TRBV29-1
TGCAGCGTGCTGAGACAGGCCAACTCCTACGAGCAGTACTTC
CSVLRQANSYEQYF
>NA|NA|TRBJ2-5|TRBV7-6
TGTGCCAGCAGCTTAGCGGATCGGGCAGGGGAGACCCAGTACTTC
CASSLADRAGETQYF
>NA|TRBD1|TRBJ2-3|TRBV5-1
TGCGCCAGCAGCTTGGGGCAGGGACAGACAGATACGCAGTATTTT
CASSLGQGQTDTQYF
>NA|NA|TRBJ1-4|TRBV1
TGCACCAGCCGGCCGACGGGTAATGAAAAACTGTTTTTT
CTSRPTGNEKLFF
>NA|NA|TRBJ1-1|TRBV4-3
TGCGCCAGCAGCCAAGACGCTACAACAGGGTTTGGGGAAGCTTTCTTT
CASSQDATTGFGEAFF
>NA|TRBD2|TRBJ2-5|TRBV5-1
TGCGCCAGCACTCGAGCGGGGTCCCAAGAGACCCAGTACTTC
CASTRAGSQETQYF
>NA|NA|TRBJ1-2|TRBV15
TGTGCCACCAGCCCTTCCCGGGTCGACTATGGCTACACCTTC
CATSPSRVDYGYTF
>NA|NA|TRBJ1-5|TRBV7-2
TGTGCCAGCAGCTTGGGACACATTAGCAATCAGCCCCAGCATTTT
CASSLGHISNQPQHF
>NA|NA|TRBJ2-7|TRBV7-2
TGTGCCAGCAGCTTAGCCAGCGGGCCAGCCTACGAGCAGTACTTC
CASSLASGPAYEQYF
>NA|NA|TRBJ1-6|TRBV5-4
TGTGCCAGCAGCTTGTCGGCAGGAGGTTCACCCCTCCACTTT
CASSLSAGGSPLHF
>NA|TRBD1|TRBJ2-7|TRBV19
TGTGCCAGTAGTCCGGACAGGGGGCACGAGCAGTACTTC
CASSPDRGHEQYF
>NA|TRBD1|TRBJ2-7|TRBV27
TGTGCCAGCAGTTTTGGACAGGGCTACGAGCAGTACTTC
CASSFGQGYEQYF
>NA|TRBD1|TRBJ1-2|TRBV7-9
TGTGCCAGCAGCCAAACCGGGGGACAGGGAACTAACTATGGCTACACCTTC
CASSQTGGQGTNYGYTF
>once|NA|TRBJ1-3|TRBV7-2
TGTGCCAGCAGCCGCCCCCTTTCGGACACCATATATTTT
CASSRPLSDTIYF
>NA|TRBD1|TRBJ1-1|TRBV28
TGTGCCAGCAGACGTGGACAGGGGGCAATCACTGAAGCTTTCTTT
CASRRGQGAITEAFF
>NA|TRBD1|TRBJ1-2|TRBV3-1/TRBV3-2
TGTGCCAGCAGCCACCCCAGGGGGCGAAAACCTTCGTACGGCTACACCTTC
CASSHPRGRKPSYGYTF